These 24 T cell receptor beta chains originate from one sample sequenced in a study of identifying expanded T cells in peripheral blood. TCRdb's table, derived via immunoSEQ multiplex PCR, lists solely in-frame clones and lacks some. The sample records some 93,000 clones, 88% being singletons. The sample taken for sequencing was blood. The source is a person between 18 and 75 years old in good health.

This clone is classed as medium-sized (0.01 to 0.1%). The chain has TRBV30 and TRBJ2-1; 9 nucleotides align to TRBD2. With 0 bases clipped from V and 4 bases from J, the junction kept 4 bases outside the gene matches. This CDR3 has 15 amino acids. CDR1 and CDR2 (germline): GTSNPN, SVGIG (reference sequence). The CDR3 sequence is CAWSVRLADYNEQFF. The CDR3 coding sequence is TGTGCCTGGAGTGTACGACTAGCGGATTACAATGAGCAGTTCTTC.

J is TRBJ2-7 and V is TRBV21-1. TRBV21-1 is listed as a pseudogene. This CDR3 spans 15 amino acids. CDR3 loop: CASCQAPREVHEQYF. CDR3 DNA sequence: TGTGCCAGCTGTCAGGCGCCCCGTGAGGTCCACGAGCAGTACTTC.

V usage is TRBV7-8 and J usage is TRBJ2-1; D not certain. Trimming shortened V by 3 bases and J by 0 bases, and 12 bases separated the two germline ends. The V gene's germline CDR1 is SGHVS and CDR2 FQNEAQ. CDR3 size: 16 residues. CDR3 nucleotide sequence: TGTGCCAGCAGCTTCCCCCAGTGGAGCTCCTACAATGAGCAGTTCTTC. The encoded protein is CASSFPQWSSYNEQFF.

V and J are TRBV9 and TRBJ2-1; D assignment may be TRBD1 or TRBD2 (5 bases each). The V gene lost 0 bases and the J gene lost 1 base, with 8 bases spanning the gap. The CDR3 totals 15 residues. Germline CDR1 is SGDLS and CDR2 is YYNGEE. The CDR3 reads CASSVAGLSYNEQFF. Written as DNA, the CDR3 is TGTGCCAGCAGCGTAGCGGGGCTATCCTACAATGAGCAGTTCTTC.

V is TRBV28 and J is TRBJ2-3, with D possibly TRBD2 on 6 matching bases. Trimming removed 5 bases at V and 7 bases at J, with 16 bases between. Germline lookup yields CDR1 MDHEN and CDR2 SYDVKM. The CDR3 is made up of 14 amino acids. CDR3 DNA sequence: TGTGCCAGCAGTGATCCGGGACTTTTTTATACGCAGTATTTT. This encodes CASSDPGLFYTQYF. Together with reference TRBV28 and TRBJ2-3, the CDR3 gives the full variable domain: DVKVTQSSRYLVKRTGEKVFLECVQDMDHENMFWYRQDPGLGLRLIYFSYDVKMKEKGDIPEGYSVSREKKERFSLILESASTNQTSMYLCASSDPGLFYTQYFGPGTRLTVL.

J is TRBJ2-3 and V is TRBV28; maybe TRBD2 (6 bases). This CDR3 is built from 17 residues. Between the trimmed V and J ends, which lost 3 bases and 1 base, there was a span of 17 bases. CDR1 MDHEN and CDR2 SYDVKM come from the germline V gene. The CDR3: CASSFPPPGSGTDTQYF. DNA of the CDR3: TGTGCCAGCAGTTTCCCGCCCCCCGGGAGCGGCACAGATACGCAGTATTTT.

The chain is built from TRBV9 and TRBJ2-1, with D tentatively TRBD1 (5 bases). Trimming took off 0 bases at V and 10 bases at J, with 17 bases between the two ends. The CDR3 totals 15 residues. CDR1 SGDLS and CDR2 YYNGEE come from the germline V gene. CDR3 bases: TGTGCCAGCAGCGTAGCCGGCGGCAGGGTGAAGGAGCAGTTCTTC. Protein: CASSVAGGRVKEQFF.

The rearrangement joins TRBV28 to TRBJ1-5; D is possibly TRBD1 (6 bases). Trimming pared 5 bases from V and 4 bases from J, leaving 12 bases between. The CDR3 has 14 residues. CDR1 is MDHEN, CDR2 SYDVKM, per germline. CDR3 protein: CASSKPRGNQPQHF. The CDR3 coding sequence is TGTGCCAGCAGTAAACCAAGGGGGAATCAGCCCCAGCATTTT.

The J gene is TRBJ2-1, the V gene TRBV25-1; TRBD2 aligns across 7 bases. The J segment lost 5 bases and the V segment lost 3 bases, leaving 7 bases of the junction unmatched. This CDR3 spans 15 amino acids. Germline-derived CDR1 and CDR2 are MGHDK and SYGVNS. CDR3 sequence: CASSDSGGRDNEQFF. The CDR3 DNA reads TGTGCCAGCAGTGATTCGGGAGGCCGGGACAATGAGCAGTTCTTC.

The chain has TRBV7-2 and TRBJ2-7; TRBD2 matches 14 bases. The ends lost 5 bases at V and 1 base at J; junction bases unmatched: 7. CDR1 SGHTA and CDR2 FQGNSA come from the germline V gene. This CDR3 has 17 amino acids. The CDR3 DNA is TGTGCCAGCAGCCGAAGGGGACTAGCGGGAGCTTCCTACGAGCAGTACTTC. This codes for CASSRRGLAGASYEQYF.

The chain joins TRBV29-1 to TRBJ2-1; a possible D gene is TRBD1 (5 bases). The CDR3 loop spans 11 amino acids. Germline-derived CDR1 and CDR2 are SQVTM and ANQGSEA. Trimming left V 4 bases short and J 12 bases short, with 13 bases between. CDR3 in DNA: TGCAGCGTTGTCCTCGCAGGGCGGCAGTTCTTC. Translated, it gives CSVVLAGRQFF.

The rearrangement joins TRBV6-1 to TRBJ1-4, with 7 bases aligning to TRBD1. The trim removed 2 bases at V and 7 bases at J, leaving 7 bases unmatched. Germline CDR1 is MNHNS and CDR2 is SASEGT. The CDR3 is 15 amino acids. CDR3 region: CASSEKGGGGEKLFF. The CDR3 coding sequence is TGTGCCAGCAGTGAAAAGGGAGGGGGCGGTGAAAAACTGTTTTTT.

This clone showed up just a few times. The V call is TRBV5-4, the J call TRBJ1-3; no definite D call. This CDR3 has 16 amino acids. Germline V lookup: CDR1 SGHNT, CDR2 YYREEE (reference sequence). V was shortened by 4 bases and J by 0 bases, with 14 bases between the two germline ends. The chain's CDR3 is CASSQKHADSGNTIYF. CDR3 nucleotides: TGTGCCAGCAGCCAAAAACACGCAGACTCTGGAAACACCATATATTTT.

This clone showed up just once. The chain links TRBV5-1 to TRBJ2-2, with D perhaps matching TRBD2 (5 bases). Trimming shortened V by 1 base and J by 3 bases, and 13 bases separated the two germline ends. This CDR3 is 16 amino acids long. The germline gives CDR1 SGHRS, CDR2 YFSETQ. The CDR3 is CASSLPEGTYTGELFF. The CDR3, as DNA: TGCGCCAGCAGCTTGCCAGAGGGAACTTACACCGGGGAGCTGTTTTTT.

This chain connects TRBV5-1 to TRBJ1-4; TRBD1 is a possible D gene (6 bases). Deletions cut 0 bases from V and 5 bases from J, with 8 bases between. The CDR3 covers 14 residues. The germline V gene encodes CDR1 SGHRS and CDR2 YFSETQ. The CDR3 here is CASSLATGNEKLFF. CDR3 DNA sequence: TGCGCCAGCAGCTTGGCCACAGGGAATGAAAAACTGTTTTTT. Combining the CDR3 with reference TRBV5-1 and TRBJ1-4 gives the whole variable domain KAGVTQTPRYLIKTRGQQVTLSCSPISGHRSVSWYQQTPGQGLQFLFEYFSETQRNKGNFPGRFSGRQFSNSRSEMNVSTLELGDSALYLCASSLATGNEKLFFGSGTQLSVL.

This chain connects TRBV18 to TRBJ1-3; D perhaps matches TRBD1 (5 bases). Germline loops: CDR1 KGHSH, CDR2 LQKENI. The length of the CDR3 is 17 residues. With 1 base removed from V and 0 bases from J, the gap between germline ends came to 13 bases. The CDR3 is CASSPQTAIGSGNTIYF. The CDR3 DNA sequence: TGTGCCAGCTCACCACAGACAGCGATTGGCTCTGGAAACACCATATATTTT.

The chain recombines TRBV11-2 with TRBJ2-1; D call uncertain. V was trimmed by 3 bases and J by 5 bases, leaving 5 bases between them. CDR1 is SGHAT and CDR2 is FQNNGV in the germline V gene. The CDR3 covers 12 residues. CDR3 bases: TGTGCCAGCAGCTTCAACAACAATGAGCAGTTCTTC. Residues: CASSFNNNEQFF.

In its sample, this clone was seen once. V is TRBV10-2 and J is TRBJ2-3, with D perhaps matching TRBD2 (6 bases). The CDR3 is 14 residues long. The V and J ends lost 6 bases and 2 bases respectively, with 12 bases between them. The germline gives CDR1 WSHSY, CDR2 SAAADI. The CDR3 nucleotides read TGCGCCAGCAGGCTGACTAGTACCACAGATACGCAGTATTTT. Translation: CASRLTSTTDTQYF.

The rearrangement joins TRBV11-2 to TRBJ2-1, with 13 bases identical to TRBD2. The CDR3 consists of 17 residues. CDR1 SGHAT and CDR2 FQNNGV come from the germline V gene. The V segment lost 4 bases and the J segment 4 bases; nucleotides outside the gene matches: 7. This CDR3 reads CASSSRLAGGVYNEQFF. The CDR3 DNA reads TGTGCCAGCAGCTCCCGACTAGCGGGAGGCGTTTACAATGAGCAGTTCTTC.

The chain couples TRBV5-1 to TRBJ1-2; 8 bases are shared with TRBD1. V lost 3 bases and J lost 4; bases outside the gene matches: 8. Germline V CDR1 and CDR2: SGHRS, YFSETQ. The CDR3 contains 15 residues. The CDR3 spells CASSWEGQATYGYTF. The CDR3, as DNA: TGCGCCAGCAGCTGGGAGGGACAGGCGACCTATGGCTACACCTTC.

The V and J genes are TRBV27 and TRBJ2-7; the D gene could be TRBD1 or TRBD2 (6 bases each). The CDR3 is 12 residues long. Germline CDR1 and CDR2: MNHEY and SMNVEV (reference sequence). Trimming removed 6 bases at V and 3 bases at J, with 9 bases between. The CDR3 sequence: CASREGDYEQYF. For the CDR3, the DNA is TGTGCCAGCAGGGAGGGGGACTACGAGCAGTACTTC.

The rearrangement joins TRBV5-4 to TRBJ1-3; perhaps TRBD1 as D (6 bases). CDR3 size: 15 residues. Trimming shortened V by 4 bases and J by 0 bases, and 11 bases separated the two germline ends. Germline V lookup: CDR1 SGHNT, CDR2 YYREEE (reference sequence). CDR3 DNA sequence: TGTGCCAGCAGCACAGGGACGGCCTCTGGAAACACCATATATTTT. It encodes CASSTGTASGNTIYF.

This chain connects TRBV11-2 to TRBJ2-1, with 10 bases fitting TRBD2. V lost 3 bases to trimming and J lost 6 bases; unmatched junction nucleotides: 5. Germline V gene data show CDR1 as SGHAT and CDR2 as FQNNGV. The CDR3 spans 15 residues. For the CDR3, the DNA is TGTGCCAGCAGCTTGAGCGGGAGGGCCCTCAATGAGCAGTTCTTC. Protein: CASSLSGRALNEQFF. The full variable domain, completed using reference TRBV11-2 and TRBJ2-1, is EAGVAQSPRYKIIEKRQSVAFWCNPISGHATLYWYQQILGQGPKLLIQFQNNGVVDDSQLPKDRFSAERLKGVDSTLKIQPAKLEDSAVYLCASSLSGRALNEQFFGPGTRLTVL.

The gene calls are TRBV5-4 and TRBJ1-4; no clear D gene. The germline CDR1 and CDR2 sequences are SGHNT and YYREEE (reference sequence). Trimming pared 2 bases from V and 2 bases from J, leaving 10 bases between. This CDR3 contains 15 residues. The DNA for the CDR3 is TGTGCCAGCAGCTTCTCCCTTGACACTAATGAAAAACTGTTTTTT. Translating gives CASSFSLDTNEKLFF.